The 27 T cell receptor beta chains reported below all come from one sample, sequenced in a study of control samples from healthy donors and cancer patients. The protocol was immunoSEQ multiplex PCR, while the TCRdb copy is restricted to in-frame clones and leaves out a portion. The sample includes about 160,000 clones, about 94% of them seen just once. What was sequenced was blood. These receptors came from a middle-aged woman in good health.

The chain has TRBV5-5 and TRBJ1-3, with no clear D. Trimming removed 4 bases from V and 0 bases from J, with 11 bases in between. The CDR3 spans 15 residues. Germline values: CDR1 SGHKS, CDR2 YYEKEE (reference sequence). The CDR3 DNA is TGTGCCAGCAGCCCCGGGTCGGACTCTGGAAACACCATATATTTT. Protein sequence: CASSPGSDSGNTIYF.

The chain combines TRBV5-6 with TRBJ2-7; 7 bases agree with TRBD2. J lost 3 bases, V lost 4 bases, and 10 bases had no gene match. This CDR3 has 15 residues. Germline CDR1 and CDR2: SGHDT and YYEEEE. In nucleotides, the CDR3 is TGTGCCAGCAGCGGACTGGGACTATCTGACTACGAGCAGTACTTC. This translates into CASSGLGLSDYEQYF.

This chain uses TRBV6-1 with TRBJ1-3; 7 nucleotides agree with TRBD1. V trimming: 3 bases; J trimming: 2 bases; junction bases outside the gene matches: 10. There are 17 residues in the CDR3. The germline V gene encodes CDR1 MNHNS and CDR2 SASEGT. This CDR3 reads CASSETTGRPTGNTIYF. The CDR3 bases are TGTGCCAGCAGTGAGACGACAGGGAGGCCGACTGGAAACACCATATATTTT.

The CDR3 is CASSLYRVRDAFF. CDR3 DNA: TGTGCCAGCAGCTTATACAGGGTTAGGGACGCTTTCTTT. This chain uses TRBV7-3 with TRBJ1-1; maybe TRBD1 (6 bases). Germline V gene sequence: CDR1 SGHTA, CDR2 FQGTGA. This CDR3 comprises 13 residues. V was cut by 2 bases and J by 11 bases, with 15 bases left in between.

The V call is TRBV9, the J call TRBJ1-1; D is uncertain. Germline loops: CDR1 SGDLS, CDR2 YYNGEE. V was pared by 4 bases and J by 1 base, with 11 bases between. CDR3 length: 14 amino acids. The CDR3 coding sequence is TGTGCCAGCAGCTTCACAGCGGAGAACACTGAAGCTTTCTTT. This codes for CASSFTAENTEAFF.

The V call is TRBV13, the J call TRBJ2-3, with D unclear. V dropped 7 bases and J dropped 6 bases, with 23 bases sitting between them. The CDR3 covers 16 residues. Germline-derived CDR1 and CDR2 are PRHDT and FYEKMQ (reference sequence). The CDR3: CASTKYSSHSTDTQYF. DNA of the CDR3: TGTGCCAGCACCAAATACAGCTCCCATTCAACGGATACGCAGTATTTT.

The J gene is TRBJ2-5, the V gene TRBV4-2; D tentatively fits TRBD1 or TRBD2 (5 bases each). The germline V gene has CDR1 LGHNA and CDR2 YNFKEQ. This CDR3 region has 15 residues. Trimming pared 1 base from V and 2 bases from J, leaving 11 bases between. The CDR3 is CASSQVGDGQETQYF. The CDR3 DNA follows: TGTGCCAGCAGCCAAGTAGGGGACGGACAAGAGACCCAGTACTTC.

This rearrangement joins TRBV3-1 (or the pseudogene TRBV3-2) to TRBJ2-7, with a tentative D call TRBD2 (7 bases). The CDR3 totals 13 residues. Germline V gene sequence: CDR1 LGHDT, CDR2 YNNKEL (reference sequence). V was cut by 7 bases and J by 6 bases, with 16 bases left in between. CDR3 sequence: CASTPRGGSEQYF. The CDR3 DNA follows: TGTGCCAGCACCCCGAGGGGGGGATCCGAGCAGTACTTC.

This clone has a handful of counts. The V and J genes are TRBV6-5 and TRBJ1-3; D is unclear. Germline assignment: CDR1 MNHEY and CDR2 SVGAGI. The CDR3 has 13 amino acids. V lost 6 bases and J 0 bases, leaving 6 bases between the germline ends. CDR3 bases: TGTGCCAGCAGGCAGGACTCTGGAAACACCATATATTTT. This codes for CASRQDSGNTIYF.

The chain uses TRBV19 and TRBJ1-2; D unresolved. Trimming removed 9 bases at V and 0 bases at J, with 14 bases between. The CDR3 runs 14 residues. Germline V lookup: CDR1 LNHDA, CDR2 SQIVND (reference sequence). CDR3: CASEIHGSNYGYTF. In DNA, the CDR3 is TGTGCCAGCGAAATACACGGGTCTAACTATGGCTACACCTTC. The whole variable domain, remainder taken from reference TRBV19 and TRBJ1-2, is DGGITQSPKYLFRKEGQNVTLSCEQNLNHDAMYWYRQDPGQGLRLIYYSQIVNDFQKGDIAEGYSVSREKKESFPLTVTSAQKNPTAFYLCASEIHGSNYGYTFGSGTRLTVV.

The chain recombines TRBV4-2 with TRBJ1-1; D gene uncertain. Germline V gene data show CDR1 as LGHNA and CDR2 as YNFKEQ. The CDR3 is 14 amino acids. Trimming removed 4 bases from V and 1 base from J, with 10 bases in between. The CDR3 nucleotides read TGTGCCAGCAGCCCCGGACTGCCGAACACTGAAGCTTTCTTT. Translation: CASSPGLPNTEAFF.

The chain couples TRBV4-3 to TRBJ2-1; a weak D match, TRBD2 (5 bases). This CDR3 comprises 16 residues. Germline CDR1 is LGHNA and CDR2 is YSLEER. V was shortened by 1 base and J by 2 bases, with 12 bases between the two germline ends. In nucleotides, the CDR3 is TGCGCCAGCAGCCAAGCGCGGGCAGGAGCCTACAATGAGCAGTTCTTC. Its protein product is CASSQARAGAYNEQFF.

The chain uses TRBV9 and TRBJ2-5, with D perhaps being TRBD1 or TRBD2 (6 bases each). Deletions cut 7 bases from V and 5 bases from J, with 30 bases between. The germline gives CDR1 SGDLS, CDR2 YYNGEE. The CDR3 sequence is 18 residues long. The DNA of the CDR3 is TGTGCCAGCTCCCGTTCACCTGGGGGGCACCGGTTGGGGGAGACCCAGTACTTC. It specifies CASSRSPGGHRLGETQYF.

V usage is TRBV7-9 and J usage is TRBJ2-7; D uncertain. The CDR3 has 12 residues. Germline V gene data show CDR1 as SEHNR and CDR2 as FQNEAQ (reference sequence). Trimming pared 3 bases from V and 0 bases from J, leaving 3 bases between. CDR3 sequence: CASSFVSYEQYF. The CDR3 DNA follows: TGTGCCAGCAGCTTCGTCTCCTACGAGCAGTACTTC.

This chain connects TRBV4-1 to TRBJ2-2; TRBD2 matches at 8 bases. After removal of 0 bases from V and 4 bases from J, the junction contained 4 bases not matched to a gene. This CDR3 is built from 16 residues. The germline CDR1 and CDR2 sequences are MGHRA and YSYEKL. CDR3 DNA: TGCGCCAGCAGCCAAGACGGGAGGGCCTTCACCGGGGAGCTGTTTTTT. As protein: CASSQDGRAFTGELFF.

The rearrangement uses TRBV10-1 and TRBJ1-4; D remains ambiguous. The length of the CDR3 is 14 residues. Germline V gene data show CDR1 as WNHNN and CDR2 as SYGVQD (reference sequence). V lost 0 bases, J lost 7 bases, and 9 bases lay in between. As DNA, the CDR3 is TGCGCCAGCAGTGAGTCACAAGGCCGTGAAAAACTGTTTTTT. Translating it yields CASSESQGREKLFF.

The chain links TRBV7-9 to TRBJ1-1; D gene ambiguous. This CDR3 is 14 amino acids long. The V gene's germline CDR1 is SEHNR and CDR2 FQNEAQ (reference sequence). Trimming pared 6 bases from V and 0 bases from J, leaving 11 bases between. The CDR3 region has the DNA TGTGCCAGCAGGGAAGGGTTCATGAACACTGAAGCTTTCTTT. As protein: CASREGFMNTEAFF.

CDR3 sequence: CASSQSLAGVHEQFF. The DNA of the CDR3 is TGTGCCAGCAGCCAAAGTCTAGCGGGAGTCCATGAGCAGTTCTTC. The rearrangement links TRBV3-1 (or the pseudogene TRBV3-2) to TRBJ2-1, with TRBD2 matching over 10 bases. V gave up 2 bases and J gave up 8 bases; unmatched junction bases: 6. The length of the CDR3 is 15 residues. The V gene's germline CDR1 is LGHDT and CDR2 YNNKEL (reference sequence).

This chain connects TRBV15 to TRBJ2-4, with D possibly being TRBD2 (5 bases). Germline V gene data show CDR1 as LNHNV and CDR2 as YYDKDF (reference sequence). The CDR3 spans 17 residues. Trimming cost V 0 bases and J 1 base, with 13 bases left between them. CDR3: CATSRDSGMGAKNIQYF. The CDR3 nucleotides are TGTGCCACCAGCAGAGATTCGGGGATGGGGGCCAAAAACATTCAGTACTTC.

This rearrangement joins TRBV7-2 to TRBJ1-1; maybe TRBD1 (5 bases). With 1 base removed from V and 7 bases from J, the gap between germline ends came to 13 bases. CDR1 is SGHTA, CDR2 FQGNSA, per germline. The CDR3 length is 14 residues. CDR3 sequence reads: CASSLEFGGSEAFF. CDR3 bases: TGTGCCAGCAGCTTAGAGTTTGGGGGGAGTGAAGCTTTCTTT. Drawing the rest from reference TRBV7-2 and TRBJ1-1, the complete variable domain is GAGVSQSPSNKVTEKGKDVELRCDPISGHTALYWYRQSLGQGLEFLIYFQGNSAPDKSGLPSDRFSAERTGGSVSTLTIQRTQQEDSAVYLCASSLEFGGSEAFFGQGTRLTVV.

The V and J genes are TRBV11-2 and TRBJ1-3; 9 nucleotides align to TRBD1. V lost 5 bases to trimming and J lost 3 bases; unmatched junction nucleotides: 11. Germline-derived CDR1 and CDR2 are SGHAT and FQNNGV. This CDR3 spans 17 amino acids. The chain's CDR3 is CASSRGDRASLGNTIYF. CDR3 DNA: TGTGCCAGCAGCCGGGGGGACAGGGCCTCCCTTGGAAACACCATATATTTT. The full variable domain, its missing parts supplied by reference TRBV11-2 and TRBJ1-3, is EAGVAQSPRYKIIEKRQSVAFWCNPISGHATLYWYQQILGQGPKLLIQFQNNGVVDDSQLPKDRFSAERLKGVDSTLKIQPAKLEDSAVYLCASSRGDRASLGNTIYFGEGSWLTVV.

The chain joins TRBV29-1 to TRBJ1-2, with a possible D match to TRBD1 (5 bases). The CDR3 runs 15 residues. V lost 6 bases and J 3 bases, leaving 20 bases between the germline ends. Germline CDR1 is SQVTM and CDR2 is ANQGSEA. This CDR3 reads CSVEIRGDPDYGYTF. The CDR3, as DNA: TGCAGCGTAGAGATTAGAGGGGACCCAGACTATGGCTACACCTTC.

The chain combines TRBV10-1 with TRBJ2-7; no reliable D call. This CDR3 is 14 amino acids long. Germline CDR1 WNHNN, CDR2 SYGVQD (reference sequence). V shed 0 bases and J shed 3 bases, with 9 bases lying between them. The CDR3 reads CASSESRSFYEQYF. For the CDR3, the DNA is TGCGCCAGCAGTGAGTCGCGCAGTTTCTACGAGCAGTACTTC.

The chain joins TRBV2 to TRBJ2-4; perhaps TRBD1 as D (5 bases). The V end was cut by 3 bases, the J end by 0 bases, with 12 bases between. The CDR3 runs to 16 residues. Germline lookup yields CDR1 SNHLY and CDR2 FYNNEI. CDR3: CASSEQGFLAKNIQYF. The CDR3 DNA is TGTGCCAGCAGTGAGCAGGGCTTTCTAGCCAAAAACATTCAGTACTTC. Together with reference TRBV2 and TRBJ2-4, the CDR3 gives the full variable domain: EPEVTQTPSHQVTQMGQEVILRCVPISNHLYFYWYRQILGQKVEFLVSFYNNEISEKSEIFDDQFSVERPDGSNFTLKIRSTKLEDSAMYFCASSEQGFLAKNIQYFGAGTRLSVL.

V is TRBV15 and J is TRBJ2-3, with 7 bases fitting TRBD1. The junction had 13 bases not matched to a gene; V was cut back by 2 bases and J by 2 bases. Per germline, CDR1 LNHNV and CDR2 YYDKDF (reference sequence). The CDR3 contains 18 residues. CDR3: CATSRKTGTVEFTDTQYF. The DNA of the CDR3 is TGTGCCACCAGCAGAAAAACCGGGACAGTCGAATTCACAGATACGCAGTATTTT. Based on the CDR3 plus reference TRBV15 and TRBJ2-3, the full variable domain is DAMVIQNPRYQVTQFGKPVTLSCSQTLNHNVMYWYQQKSSQAPKLLFHYYDKDFNNEADTPDNFQSRRPNTSFCFLDIRSPGLGDTAMYLCATSRKTGTVEFTDTQYFGPGTRLTVL.

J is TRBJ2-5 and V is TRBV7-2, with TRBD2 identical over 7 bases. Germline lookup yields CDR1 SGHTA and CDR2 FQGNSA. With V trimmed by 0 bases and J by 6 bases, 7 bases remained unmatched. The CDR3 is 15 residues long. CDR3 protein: CASSLAGGAVKTQYF. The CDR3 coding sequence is TGTGCCAGCAGCTTAGCGGGAGGGGCCGTGAAGACCCAGTACTTC.

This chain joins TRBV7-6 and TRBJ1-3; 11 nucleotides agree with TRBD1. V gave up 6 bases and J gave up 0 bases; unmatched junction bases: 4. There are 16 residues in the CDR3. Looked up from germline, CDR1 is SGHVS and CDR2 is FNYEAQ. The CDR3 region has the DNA TGTGCCAGCAGGGGACAGGGGGACGACTCTGGAAACACCATATATTTT. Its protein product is CASRGQGDDSGNTIYF.